The 31 T cell receptor beta chains listed next were all sequenced from one sample in a study of identical twins. From the 5' RACE reads, TCRdb called clonotypes with MiXCR, one entry per CDR3 protein. Of under 900,000 distinct CDR3 sequences listed, 15% to 20% are singletons. These data also formed part of another study, on T cells expressing NK-cell markers.

Sequencing was done on a sample of PBMCs. Receptors originate from a woman aged 18-30 years in good health.

The chain is built from TRBV15 and TRBJ2-5; D gene uncertain. From germline, CDR1 is LNHNV and CDR2 YYDKDF (reference sequence). V was cut by 0 bases and J by 6 bases, with 5 bases left in between. The CDR3 spans 12 residues. The CDR3 spells CATSRDDKTQYF. CDR3 nucleotides: TGTGCCACCAGCAGAGATGATAAGACCCAGTACTTC.

V usage is TRBV6-1 and J usage is TRBJ2-7; D might be TRBD2 (6 bases). This CDR3 has 13 amino acids. V shed 6 bases and J shed 5 bases, with 14 bases lying between them. The germline gives CDR1 MNHNS, CDR2 SASEGT. This CDR3 reads CASSQGRFHEQYF. The CDR3 DNA reads as TGTGCCAGCAGCCAAGGGAGGTTCCACGAGCAGTACTTC.

This clonotype was seen more than once but under ten times. The chain employs TRBV24-1 and TRBJ2-1, with D possibly matching TRBD1 (6 bases). Deletions cut 0 bases from V and 2 bases from J, with 19 bases between. CDR1 is KGHDR, CDR2 SFDVKD, per germline. This CDR3 has 19 amino acids. The CDR3 bases are TGTGCCACCAGTGATTTGCACGCCTGCAGGGGCGGCCCCTACAATGAGCAGTTCTTC. Translating it yields CATSDLHACRGGPYNEQFF.

This chain connects TRBV4-3 to TRBJ2-1, with unresolved D. This CDR3 contains 18 residues. Germline lookup yields CDR1 LGHNA and CDR2 YSLEER. V was shortened by 0 bases and J by 0 bases, with 15 bases between the two germline ends. CDR3 residues: CASSQDLGTLSSYNEQFF. The CDR3 bases are TGCGCCAGCAGCCAAGATCTTGGTACCTTAAGCTCCTACAATGAGCAGTTCTTC.

This clonotype was seen a few times. This chain uses TRBV4-3 with TRBJ2-2; 13 bases map to TRBD2. CDR3 length: 16 residues. J was trimmed by 6 bases and V by 5 bases; bases with no gene match: 6. Germline V gene lookup returns CDR1 LGHNA and CDR2 YSLEER. CDR3 in amino acids: CASSYRTSGSPGELFF. DNA of the CDR3: TGCGCCAGCAGCTACCGGACTAGCGGGAGCCCCGGGGAGCTGTTTTTT.

This clonotype was observed many times. The genes are TRBV30 and TRBJ1-5; D ambiguous. Germline-derived CDR1 and CDR2 are GTSNPN and SVGIG (reference sequence). Trimming removed 1 base from V and 0 bases from J, with 7 bases in between. The CDR3 spans 14 residues. This CDR3 reads CAWSGGLSNQPQHF. CDR3 nucleotides: TGTGCCTGGAGTGGAGGCCTTAGCAATCAGCCCCAGCATTTT.

This clonotype was seen a handful of times. The rearrangement links TRBV7-2 to TRBJ2-1; 13 positions agree with TRBD2. The V segment lost 4 bases and the J segment 5 bases; nucleotides outside the gene matches: 5. Germline CDR1 is SGHTA and CDR2 is FQGNSA. There are 16 residues in the CDR3. CDR3 nucleotides: TGTGCCAGCAGCTCCGGGACTAGCGGGATAAACAATGAGCAGTTCTTC. It codes for CASSSGTSGINNEQFF. Combining the CDR3 with reference TRBV7-2 and TRBJ2-1 gives the whole variable domain GAGVSQSPSNKVTEKGKDVELRCDPISGHTALYWYRQSLGQGLEFLIYFQGNSAPDKSGLPSDRFSAERTGGSVSTLTIQRTQQEDSAVYLCASSSGTSGINNEQFFGPGTRLTVL.

This clonotype has more than one count but fewer than ten. The genes are TRBV29-1 and TRBJ2-3, with 7 bases lining up with TRBD2. Germline trimming cut 7 bases from V and 3 bases from J; bases unmatched to any gene: 4. CDR1 and CDR2 (germline): SQVTM, ANQGSEA. CDR3 length: 12 residues. CDR3 sequence: CSGRLATDTQYF. CDR3 nucleotide sequence: TGCAGCGGAAGACTAGCAACAGATACGCAGTATTTT.

V gene TRBV20-1 combines with J gene TRBJ1-2; D remains unclear. This CDR3 has 12 amino acids. The V gene's germline CDR1 is DFQATT and CDR2 SNEGSKA (reference sequence). The ends were cut back, 5 bases at V and 2 bases at J, with 9 bases in the middle. CDR3 sequence reads: CSAPDDNYGYTF. The DNA for the CDR3 is TGCAGTGCTCCCGACGACAACTATGGCTACACCTTC.

The chain uses TRBV12-3 or TRBV12-4 and TRBJ2-7, with no clear D. Trimming cost V 5 bases and J 0 bases, with 14 bases left between them. The CDR3 totals 15 residues. DNA of the CDR3: TGTGCCAGCAGTCCGACCCCCAGGAGCTCCTACGAGCAGTACTTC. Amino acid sequence: CASSPTPRSSYEQYF.

This clonotype was seen only a few times. This rearrangement joins TRBV5-1 to TRBJ1-1; D gene unclear. The germline V and J ends were trimmed by 4 bases and 1 base, with 14 bases remaining between them. Looked up from germline, CDR1 is SGHRS and CDR2 is YFSETQ. The CDR3 runs 15 residues. The CDR3 reads CASSPEGVKNTEAFF. In DNA form, the CDR3 reads TGCGCCAGCAGCCCCGAGGGAGTGAAGAACACTGAAGCTTTCTTT.

The rearrangement uses TRBV19 and TRBJ2-7; D unresolved. CDR1 is LNHDA and CDR2 is SQIVND in the germline V gene (reference sequence). V was cut by 4 bases and J by 6 bases, with 16 bases left in between. The CDR3 length is 14 residues. The CDR3 DNA sequence: TGTGCCAGTAGTAGAGATATCAAGGGCGGCGAGCAGTACTTC. Protein: CASSRDIKGGEQYF.

The V and J genes are TRBV20-1 and TRBJ1-1; D is unclear. The CDR3 has 14 amino acids. V lost 3 bases to trimming and J lost 2 bases, with 13 bases between them. Germline CDR1 is DFQATT and CDR2 is SNEGSKA (reference sequence). Here the CDR3 reads CSASVLVGNTEAFF. DNA of the CDR3: TGCAGTGCTAGTGTGTTGGTGGGCAACACTGAAGCTTTCTTT.

This clonotype was counted between two and nine times. The V gene is TRBV6-1, the J gene TRBJ1-6; 7 nucleotides line up with TRBD1. CDR1 is MNHNS and CDR2 is SASEGT in the germline V gene. V gave up 1 base and J gave up 10 bases; unmatched junction bases: 7. The CDR3 is 15 residues long. The CDR3 DNA is TGTGCCAGCAGTGAAGGACAGGGTGATCAATCACCCCTCCACTTT. Its translation: CASSEGQGDQSPLHF.

This rearrangement joins TRBV7-8 to TRBJ2-5; 7 nucleotides agree with TRBD2. V gave up 5 bases and J gave up 2 bases; unmatched junction bases: 5. The CDR3 spans 14 residues. Germline V lookup: CDR1 SGHVS, CDR2 FQNEAQ. This CDR3 is CASSKGTKQETQYF. The CDR3, as DNA: TGTGCCAGCAGCAAAGGGACTAAACAAGAGACCCAGTACTTC.

V is TRBV18 and J is TRBJ2-7, with 13 bases aligning to TRBD2. Germline CDR1 reads KGHSH; CDR2 reads LQKENI. Germline trimming cut 4 bases from V and 6 bases from J; bases unmatched to any gene: 12. This CDR3 has 17 amino acids. The CDR3 spells CASSRTSGSNGFSEQYF. CDR3 bases: TGTGCCAGCTCACGGACTAGCGGGAGTAACGGGTTCTCCGAGCAGTACTTC.

This clonotype was counted at least ten times. CDR3 nucleotides: TGTGCCAGCAGTTTAGGCTCTGGGGCCAACGTCCTGACTTTC. Residues: CASSLGSGANVLTF. The chain combines TRBV12-3 or TRBV12-4 with TRBJ2-6; D call uncertain. Trimming pared 1 base from V and 0 bases from J, leaving 1 base between. The CDR3 length is 14 residues.

This clonotype was observed a handful of times. The chain links TRBV9 to TRBJ2-7, with TRBD1 matching over 7 bases. The length of the CDR3 is 14 residues. Germline CDR1 and CDR2: SGDLS and YYNGEE. Trimming at V came to 3 bases and at J to 2 bases, leaving 5 bases not matched to a gene. CDR3 loop: CASSGPGQPYEQYF. In DNA form, the CDR3 reads TGTGCCAGCAGCGGACCGGGACAGCCCTACGAGCAGTACTTC. The full variable domain, with the rest looked up from reference TRBV9 and TRBJ2-7, is DSGVTQTPKHLITATGQRVTLRCSPRSGDLSVYWYQQSLDQGLQFLIQYYNGEERAKGNILERFSAQQFPDLHSELNLSSLELGDSALYFCASSGPGQPYEQYFGPGTRLTVT.

The chain uses TRBV5-1 and TRBJ2-3; D remains ambiguous. Germline CDR1 is SGHRS and CDR2 is YFSETQ. The CDR3 extends over 15 amino acids. V was shortened by 2 bases and J by 0 bases, with 10 bases between the two germline ends. The CDR3 coding sequence is TGCGCCAGCAGCTTCGCCACCACTAGCACAGATACGCAGTATTTT. This gives the protein CASSFATTSTDTQYF.

The V and J genes are TRBV18 and TRBJ2-2; D remains unclear. The CDR3 sequence is 16 residues long. Germline V gene lookup returns CDR1 KGHSH and CDR2 LQKENI. The V gene lost 1 base and the J gene lost 0 bases, with 9 bases spanning the gap. The DNA of the CDR3 is TGTGCCAGCTCACCACAAGGGCAGACGAACACCGGGGAGCTGTTTTTT. It is translated as CASSPQGQTNTGELFF.

The gene calls are TRBV7-2 and TRBJ2-2; 9 nucleotides align to TRBD2. This CDR3 comprises 18 residues. Per the germline V gene, CDR1 is SGHTA and CDR2 is FQGNSA. Unmatched junction bases numbered 7, after V lost 2 bases and J lost 0 bases. The CDR3 spells CASSLSRGGAANTGELFF. Written as DNA, the CDR3 is TGTGCCAGCAGCTTATCGCGCGGGGGGGCTGCGAACACCGGGGAGCTGTTTTTT.

The sample holds a few counts of this clonotype. The gene calls are TRBV11-2 and TRBJ2-1, with a possible D match to TRBD2 (6 bases). CDR1 is SGHAT and CDR2 is FQNNGV in the germline V gene. The CDR3 length is 15 residues. V was trimmed by 3 bases and J by 2 bases, leaving 11 bases between them. CDR3 sequence: CASSFRDSPYNEQFF. CDR3 sequence (DNA): TGTGCCAGCAGCTTTCGGGACTCGCCCTACAATGAGCAGTTCTTC. Based on the CDR3 plus reference TRBV11-2 and TRBJ2-1, the full variable domain is EAGVAQSPRYKIIEKRQSVAFWCNPISGHATLYWYQQILGQGPKLLIQFQNNGVVDDSQLPKDRFSAERLKGVDSTLKIQPAKLEDSAVYLCASSFRDSPYNEQFFGPGTRLTVL.

V and J are TRBV5-1 and TRBJ2-3, with D unresolved. Germline V gene data show CDR1 as SGHRS and CDR2 as YFSETQ. The CDR3 runs to 14 residues. Between the trimmed V and J ends, which lost 2 bases and 3 bases, there was a span of 10 bases. The chain's CDR3 is CASSFRESTDTQYF. CDR3 DNA sequence: TGCGCCAGCAGCTTTCGAGAGTCGACAGATACGCAGTATTTT. The full variable domain, its missing parts supplied by reference TRBV5-1 and TRBJ2-3, is KAGVTQTPRYLIKTRGQQVTLSCSPISGHRSVSWYQQTPGQGLQFLFEYFSETQRNKGNFPGRFSGRQFSNSRSEMNVSTLELGDSALYLCASSFRESTDTQYFGPGTRLTVL.

The CDR3 DNA is TGCAGCGCCGTAATAGGCGAGCAGTACTTC. Protein: CSAVIGEQYF. The rearrangement uses TRBV29-1 and TRBJ2-7; D gene uncertain. The V gene lost 7 bases and the J gene lost 6 bases, with 10 bases spanning the gap. The CDR3 is made up of 10 amino acids. Germline V gene lookup returns CDR1 SQVTM and CDR2 ANQGSEA.

In this sample, this clonotype turned up a few times. The genes are TRBV12-3 or TRBV12-4 and TRBJ2-7; no clear D. V lost 6 bases and J 3 bases, leaving 9 bases between the germline ends. This CDR3 is built from 12 residues. CDR3 sequence: CASRGYSYEQYF. The CDR3 DNA reads TGTGCCAGCAGGGGATACAGCTACGAGCAGTACTTC.

The chain is built from TRBV24-1 and TRBJ2-1, with D hard to call. The CDR3 consists of 13 residues. Per the germline V gene, CDR1 is KGHDR and CDR2 is SFDVKD. V was trimmed by 4 bases and J by 7 bases, leaving 10 bases between them. For the CDR3, the DNA is TGTGCCACCAGTGACTCAGTTCGGAATGAGCAGTTCTTC. Residues: CATSDSVRNEQFF.

The chain joins TRBV6-1 to TRBJ2-1; 7 bases are shared with TRBD1. CDR1 and CDR2 from the germline V gene are MNHNS and SASEGT. The ends lost 6 bases at V and 7 bases at J; junction bases unmatched: 9. The CDR3 loop spans 14 amino acids. The CDR3 region has the DNA TGTGCCAGCAGAATAGGACAGGTTCTAAATGAGCAGTTCTTC. This translates into CASRIGQVLNEQFF.

This clonotype was observed a few times. The chain recombines TRBV7-2 with TRBJ2-3; D might be TRBD1 or TRBD2, each matching 5 bases. Germline V gene lookup returns CDR1 SGHTA and CDR2 FQGNSA. This CDR3 is built from 15 residues. Trimming left V 1 base short and J 3 bases short, with 11 bases between. The CDR3 nucleotides are TGTGCCAGCAGCTTAGGAGCGGACACAACAGATACGCAGTATTTT. It specifies CASSLGADTTDTQYF.

This clonotype was recorded only once. V and J are TRBV12-3 or TRBV12-4 and TRBJ1-2; maybe TRBD1 (5 bases). V dropped 4 bases and J dropped 4 bases, with 19 bases sitting between them. The CDR3 totals 16 residues. The CDR3 DNA reads TGTGCCAGCAGTTCGAGTTCTCAGGGAAGGACCTATGGCTACACCTTC. It is translated as CASSSSSQGRTYGYTF.

This clonotype occurred many times. The CDR3 bases are TGTGCCAGCAGTCCGGGGGGGGCCCAGTACTTC. The encoded protein is CASSPGGAQYF. V gene TRBV7-2 combines with J gene TRBJ2-5; 8 bases fit TRBD2. The germline CDR1 and CDR2 sequences are SGHTA and FQGNSA. The CDR3 extends over 11 amino acids. V lost 6 bases to trimming and J lost 9 bases; unmatched junction nucleotides: 3.

A single count supports this clonotype. This rearrangement joins TRBV5-1 to TRBJ2-7; unclear D gene. V dropped 4 bases and J dropped 2 bases, with 16 bases sitting between them. The CDR3 is 15 residues long. Germline loops: CDR1 SGHRS, CDR2 YFSETQ. Here the CDR3 reads CASSPDRFETYEQYF. CDR3 nucleotides: TGCGCCAGCAGCCCGGACCGTTTCGAGACCTACGAGCAGTACTTC.